Below are 14 T cell receptor beta chains sequenced from a single sample in a study of patients and donors after allogeneic stem cell transplantation. TCRdb reprocessed the RT-PCR reads with MiXCR, giving one entry per CDR3 protein. This sample has about 40,000 distinct CDR3 sequences; 30% to 40% occur once, and the top ten carry 72%. The sequencing sample was made of blood, either unsorted or a sorted T cell fraction (not recorded which). These receptors were obtained from a human donor who was either an allogeneic HSCT recipient or a stem cell or donor lymphocyte infusion donor (not recorded which). It is not recorded whose cells these are; they may come from a transplant donor.

The rearrangement uses TRBV4-1 and TRBJ2-7; 10 bases align to TRBD2. This CDR3 spans 17 amino acids. Unmatched junction bases numbered 8, after V lost 0 bases and J lost 3 bases. Looked up from germline, CDR1 is MGHRA and CDR2 is YSYEKL. DNA for the CDR3: TGCGCCAGCAGCCAAGATAGTGGTAGCGGGAGGCACTACGAGCAGTACTTC. This gives the protein CASSQDSGSGRHYEQYF.

The V call is TRBV6-2 or TRBV6-3, the J call TRBJ2-7; tentatively, D is TRBD2 (5 bases). The CDR3 has 14 amino acids. Germline loops: CDR1 MNHEY, CDR2 SVGEGT. The V end lost 9 bases, the J end lost 5 bases, and 20 bases lay between the germline ends. The CDR3 bases are TGTGCCAGTCTGCTAGCTGAGGATTACCACGAGCAGTACTTC. The encoded protein is CASLLAEDYHEQYF.

The V call is TRBV7-9, the J call TRBJ2-7; the D gene is possibly TRBD1 (6 bases). The CDR3 has 16 amino acids. Trimming pared 4 bases from V and 3 bases from J, leaving 19 bases between. CDR1 is SEHNR, CDR2 FQNEAQ, per germline (reference sequence). The CDR3 DNA follows: TGTGCCAGCAGCTCCCCCTTTAGTCGGGACAACTACGAGCAGTACTTC. The encoded protein is CASSSPFSRDNYEQYF. Variable domain in full (rest from reference TRBV7-9 and TRBJ2-7): DTGVSQNPRHKITKRGQNVTFRCDPISEHNRLYWYRQTLGQGPEFLTYFQNEAQLEKSRLLSDRFSAERPKGSFSTLEIQRTEQGDSAMYLCASSSPFSRDNYEQYFGPGTRLTVT.

This CDR3 reads CASSQAFGWQPYEQYF. CDR3 nucleotide sequence: TGCGCCAGCAGCCAAGCATTTGGTTGGCAGCCCTACGAGCAGTACTTC. The chain has TRBV4-3 and TRBJ2-7; D gene ambiguous. The CDR3 length is 16 residues. V was pared by 1 base and J by 2 bases, with 15 bases between. Germline V lookup: CDR1 LGHNA, CDR2 YSLEER.

Relative to its sample, this clonotype is medium-sized. The V call is TRBV5-5, the J call TRBJ1-4; 7 bases are shared with TRBD1. This CDR3 is 18 amino acids long. From germline, CDR1 is SGHKS and CDR2 YYEKEE (reference sequence). The junction had 8 bases not matched to a gene; V was cut back by 0 bases and J by 0 bases. CDR3 in DNA: TGTGCCAGCAGCTTGGCCGGAGGGGGCATTGCAACTAATGAAAAACTGTTTTTT. Protein sequence: CASSLAGGGIATNEKLFF.

The V call is TRBV5-6, the J call TRBJ2-7, with unresolved D. Germline V gene lookup returns CDR1 SGHDT and CDR2 YYEEEE. This CDR3 has 16 amino acids. Trimming pared 4 bases from V and 6 bases from J, leaving 23 bases between. CDR3 nucleotide sequence: TGTGCCAGCAGCCTCCTATGGGGTTCTAGAGTCGGCGAGCAGTACTTC. Amino acid sequence: CASSLLWGSRVGEQYF.

As for this clonotype: This may be a read error, as it is one base from a much larger clone. J is TRBJ2-3 and V is TRBV9; TRBD2 matches at 8 bases. Germline CDR1 is SGDLS and CDR2 is YYNGEE. Trimming cost V 8 bases and J 4 bases; bases outside gene matches: 9. The CDR3 runs 14 residues. The CDR3 sequence: CARSPRLASDTQYF. In DNA, the CDR3 is TGTGCCAGGAGTCCCCGACTAGCGTCAGATACGCAGTATTTT.

The chain employs TRBV11-2 and TRBJ1-3, with 9 bases identical to TRBD1. Trimming cost V 5 bases and J 2 bases; bases outside gene matches: 1. CDR3 length: 14 amino acids. Germline CDR1 and CDR2: SGHAT and FQNNGV. CDR3 amino acids: CASSRTGAGNTIYF. CDR3 DNA sequence: TGTGCCAGCAGCCGGACAGGGGCTGGAAACACCATATATTTT.

The CDR3 sequence is CASSWGPSHYNEQFF. In nucleotides, the CDR3 is TGTGCCAGCAGTTGGGGGCCCTCACACTACAATGAGCAGTTCTTC. This chain connects TRBV6-4 to TRBJ2-1; D is possibly TRBD1 (6 bases). Trimming left V 5 bases short and J 3 bases short, with 14 bases between. The germline gives CDR1 MRHNA, CDR2 SNTAGT. The CDR3 runs 15 residues.

Here the CDR3 DNA reads TGTGCCAGCAGCTTAAATTCGGGACAGGGATGGAATGAGCAGTTCTTC. It is translated as CASSLNSGQGWNEQFF. The rearrangement links TRBV7-3 to TRBJ2-1; 9 bases match TRBD1. The germline CDR1 and CDR2 sequences are SGHTA and FQGTGA. Trimming removed 1 base from V and 7 bases from J; junction bases left unmatched: 8. The CDR3 is 16 residues long. The entire variable domain, with the rest obtained from reference TRBV7-3 and TRBJ2-1, is as follows: GAGVSQTPSNKVTEKGKYVELRCDPISGHTALYWYRQSLGQGPEFLIYFQGTGAADDSGLPNDRFFAVRPEGSVSTLKIQRTERGDSAVYLCASSLNSGQGWNEQFFGPGTRLTVL.

The sample holds a few counts of this clonotype. The V call is TRBV7-2, the J call TRBJ1-5; D unresolved. From germline, CDR1 is SGHTA and CDR2 FQGNSA. This CDR3 has 14 residues. V lost 1 base and J lost 3, with 7 bases in between. The chain's CDR3 is CASSLVHNNQPQHF. Here the CDR3 DNA reads TGTGCCAGCAGCTTAGTCCACAACAATCAGCCCCAGCATTTT.

CDR3 bases: TGTGCCAGCAGCCCCGACCCAGGGGGGGCCAACGTCCTGACTTTC. Its protein is CASSPDPGGANVLTF. V gene TRBV12-3 or TRBV12-4 combines with J gene TRBJ2-6; possible D gene TRBD1, 5 bases. V was cut by 6 bases and J by 4 bases, with 13 bases left in between. This CDR3 has 15 residues.

The chain recombines TRBV3-1 with TRBJ2-7; maybe TRBD1 (5 bases). There are 14 residues in the CDR3. The germline CDR1 and CDR2 sequences are LGHDT and YNNKEL (reference sequence). V was clipped by 2 bases and J by 2 bases, with 10 bases between them. In DNA, the CDR3 is TGTGCCAGCAGCCAAAGCATGGACACCTACGAGCAGTACTTC. This sequence encodes CASSQSMDTYEQYF.

This clonotype was picked up a small number of times. The V and J genes are TRBV28 and TRBJ2-1, with 9 bases matching TRBD2. This CDR3 has 16 residues. CDR1 is MDHEN and CDR2 is SYDVKM in the germline V gene. V shed 3 bases and J 4 bases; nucleotides not matched to a gene: 7. DNA of the CDR3: TGTGCCAGCAGTTTTTCTCGACTAGCGGTTTACAATGAGCAGTTCTTC. Encoded protein: CASSFSRLAVYNEQFF. Using reference TRBV28 and TRBJ2-1 for the parts outside the CDR3, the full variable domain is DVKVTQSSRYLVKRTGEKVFLECVQDMDHENMFWYRQDPGLGLRLIYFSYDVKMKEKGDIPEGYSVSREKKERFSLILESASTNQTSMYLCASSFSRLAVYNEQFFGPGTRLTVL.